This T cell receptor beta chain derives from a study of shared clonotypes between healthy human individuals. As regards this clone: Its antigen remains unknown.

The CDR3 runs to 15 residues. Germline CDR1 and CDR2: MGHDK and SYGVNS. J lost 1 base, V lost 4 bases, and 5 bases had no gene match. Study-level findings and limits: Depth of sequencing was expected to influence donor clonotype sharing. As a rule, naive subsets had a larger estimated richness than memory subsets.

Here immunoSEQ multiplex PCR was the method, and the copy in TCRdb shows in-frame clones only, minus some. The profile shows approximately 87,000 clones, about 65% of them singletons. The source is a man aged 30 to 39 in good health. The chain uses TRBV25-1 and TRBJ2-5, with 8 bases identical to TRBD2. The sequenced sample was memory CD8+ T cells sorted from blood. The subset is: CD45RO+ cells pooled with CCR7-negative TemRA cells. The CDR3 here is CASSVLAERQETQYF. The CDR3 DNA is TGTGCCAGCAGTGTACTAGCGGAACGCCAAGAGACCCAGTACTTC.